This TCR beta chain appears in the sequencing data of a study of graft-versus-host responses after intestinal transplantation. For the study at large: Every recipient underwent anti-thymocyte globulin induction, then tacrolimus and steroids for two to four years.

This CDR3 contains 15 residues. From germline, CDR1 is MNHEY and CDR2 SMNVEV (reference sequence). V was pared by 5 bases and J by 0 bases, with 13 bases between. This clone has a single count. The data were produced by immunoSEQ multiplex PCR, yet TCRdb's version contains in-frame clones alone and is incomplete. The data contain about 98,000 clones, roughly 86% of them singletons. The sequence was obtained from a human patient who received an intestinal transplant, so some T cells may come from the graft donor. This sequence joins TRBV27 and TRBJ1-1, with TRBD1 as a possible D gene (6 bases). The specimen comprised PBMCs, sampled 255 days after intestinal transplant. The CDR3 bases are TGTGCCAGCAGTATAAAACAGGGTGTGAACACTGAAGCTTTCTTT. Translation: CASSIKQGVNTEAFF.